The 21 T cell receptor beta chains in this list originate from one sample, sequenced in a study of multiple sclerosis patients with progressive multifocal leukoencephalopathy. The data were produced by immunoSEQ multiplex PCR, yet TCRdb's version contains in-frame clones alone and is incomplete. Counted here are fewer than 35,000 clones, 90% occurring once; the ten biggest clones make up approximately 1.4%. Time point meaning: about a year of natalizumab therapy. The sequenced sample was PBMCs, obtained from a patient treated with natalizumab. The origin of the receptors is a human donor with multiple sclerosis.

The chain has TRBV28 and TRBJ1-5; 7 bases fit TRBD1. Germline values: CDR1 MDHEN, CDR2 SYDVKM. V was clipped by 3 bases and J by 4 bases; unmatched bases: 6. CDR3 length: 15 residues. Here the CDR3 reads CASSFSTGVNQPQHF. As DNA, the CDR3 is TGTGCCAGCAGTTTCAGTACAGGGGTAAATCAGCCCCAGCATTTT.

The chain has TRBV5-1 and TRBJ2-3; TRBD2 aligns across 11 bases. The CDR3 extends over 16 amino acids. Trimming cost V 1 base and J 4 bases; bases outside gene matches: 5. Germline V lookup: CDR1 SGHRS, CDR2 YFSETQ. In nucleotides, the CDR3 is TGCGCCAGCAGCTTGTATACTAGCGGGGGCTCAGATACGCAGTATTTT. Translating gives CASSLYTSGGSDTQYF.

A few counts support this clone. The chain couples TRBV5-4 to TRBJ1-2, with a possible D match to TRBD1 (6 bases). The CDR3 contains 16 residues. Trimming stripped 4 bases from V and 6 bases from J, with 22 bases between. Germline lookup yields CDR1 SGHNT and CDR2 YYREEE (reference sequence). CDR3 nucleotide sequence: TGTGCCAGCAGCAGGGGGGACCGTGGGACCGTCCATGGCTACACCTTC. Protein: CASSRGDRGTVHGYTF.

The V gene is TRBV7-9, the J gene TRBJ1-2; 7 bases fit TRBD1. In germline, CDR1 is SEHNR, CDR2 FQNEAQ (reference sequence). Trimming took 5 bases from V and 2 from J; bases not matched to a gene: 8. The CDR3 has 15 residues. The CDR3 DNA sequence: TGTGCCAGCAGCGGAGAGGGGGCGTCGAACTATGGCTACACCTTC. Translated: CASSGEGASNYGYTF.

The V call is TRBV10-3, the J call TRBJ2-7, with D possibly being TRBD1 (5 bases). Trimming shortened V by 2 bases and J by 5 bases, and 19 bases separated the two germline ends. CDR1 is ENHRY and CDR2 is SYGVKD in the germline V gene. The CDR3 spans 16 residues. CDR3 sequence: CAISEETGAFGHEQYF. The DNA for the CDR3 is TGTGCCATCAGTGAGGAAACAGGCGCCTTTGGGCACGAGCAGTACTTC.

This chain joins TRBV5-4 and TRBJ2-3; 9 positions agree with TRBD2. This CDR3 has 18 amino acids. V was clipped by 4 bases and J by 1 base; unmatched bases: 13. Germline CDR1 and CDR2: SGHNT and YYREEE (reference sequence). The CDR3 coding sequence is TGTGCCAGCAGCCCTCAAAGCTCGGCGGGGGGGGGCACAGATACGCAGTATTTT. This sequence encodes CASSPQSSAGGGTDTQYF.

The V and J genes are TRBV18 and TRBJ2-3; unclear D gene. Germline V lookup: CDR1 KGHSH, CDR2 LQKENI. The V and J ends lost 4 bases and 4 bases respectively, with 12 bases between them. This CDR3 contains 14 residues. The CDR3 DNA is TGTGCCAGCTCACTCGGCCTCGGACCAGATACGCAGTATTTT. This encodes CASSLGLGPDTQYF. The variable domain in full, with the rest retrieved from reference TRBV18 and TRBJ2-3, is NAGVMQNPRHLVRRRGQEARLRCSPMKGHSHVYWYRQLPEEGLKFMVYLQKENIIDESGMPKERFSAEFPKEGPSILRIQQVVRGDSAAYFCASSLGLGPDTQYFGPGTRLTVL.

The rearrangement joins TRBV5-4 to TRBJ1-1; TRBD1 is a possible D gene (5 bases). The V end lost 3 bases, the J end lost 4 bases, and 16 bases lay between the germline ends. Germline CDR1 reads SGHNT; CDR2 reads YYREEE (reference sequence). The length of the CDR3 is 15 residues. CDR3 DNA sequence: TGTGCCAGCAGCTCGAAGAGGGGACGGCTCACTGAAGCTTTCTTT. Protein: CASSSKRGRLTEAFF.

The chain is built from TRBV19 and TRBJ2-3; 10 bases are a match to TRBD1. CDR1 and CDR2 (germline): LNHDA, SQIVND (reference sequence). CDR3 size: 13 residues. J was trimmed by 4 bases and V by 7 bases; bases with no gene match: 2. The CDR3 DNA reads TGTGCCAGTAAAGGACAGGGGGCAGATACGCAGTATTTT. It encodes CASKGQGADTQYF.

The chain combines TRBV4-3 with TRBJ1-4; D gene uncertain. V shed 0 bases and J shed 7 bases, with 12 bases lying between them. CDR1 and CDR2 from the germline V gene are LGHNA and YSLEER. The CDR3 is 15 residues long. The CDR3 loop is CASSQDLIMGEKLFF. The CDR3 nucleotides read TGCGCCAGCAGCCAAGATCTAATAATGGGTGAAAAACTGTTTTTT.

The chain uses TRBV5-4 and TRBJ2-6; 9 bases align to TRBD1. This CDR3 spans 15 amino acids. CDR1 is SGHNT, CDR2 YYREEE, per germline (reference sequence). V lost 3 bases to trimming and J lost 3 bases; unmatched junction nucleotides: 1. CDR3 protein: CASSYRGRGANVLTF. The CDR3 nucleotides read TGTGCCAGCAGCTACAGGGGGCGTGGGGCCAACGTCCTGACTTTC.

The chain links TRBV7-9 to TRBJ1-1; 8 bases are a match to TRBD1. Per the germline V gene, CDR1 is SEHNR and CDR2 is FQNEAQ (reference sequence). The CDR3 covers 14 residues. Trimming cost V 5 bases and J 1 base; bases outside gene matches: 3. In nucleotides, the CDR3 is TGTGCCAGCAGCGCGGGACAGGCGAACACTGAAGCTTTCTTT. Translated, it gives CASSAGQANTEAFF.

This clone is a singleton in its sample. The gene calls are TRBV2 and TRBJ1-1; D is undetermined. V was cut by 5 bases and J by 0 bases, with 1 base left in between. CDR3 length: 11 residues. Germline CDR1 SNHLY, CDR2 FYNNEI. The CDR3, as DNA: TGTGCCAGCAGTCTGAACACTGAAGCTTTCTTT. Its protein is CASSLNTEAFF.

CDR3 sequence reads: CASSLGNSIYEQYF. Written as DNA, the CDR3 is TGTGCCAGCAGCTTAGGAAATTCTATCTACGAGCAGTACTTC. The chain joins TRBV7-2 to TRBJ2-5; D gene uncertain. The end of the DNA aligns better with TRBJ2-7, so the J call may be wrong. Germline V gene sequence: CDR1 SGHTA, CDR2 FQGNSA. The CDR3 totals 14 residues.

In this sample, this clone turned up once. CDR3 bases: TGTGCCATCAGTGAGTCGAGTGGCCTAGGGACGGGGAACACCGGGGAGCTGTTTTTT. This encodes CAISESSGLGTGNTGELFF. The chain uses TRBV10-3 and TRBJ2-2; D is tentatively TRBD1 or TRBD2 (5 bases each). Germline V gene data show CDR1 as ENHRY and CDR2 as SYGVKD. The V gene lost 0 bases and the J gene lost 1 base, with 18 bases spanning the gap. This CDR3 spans 19 amino acids.

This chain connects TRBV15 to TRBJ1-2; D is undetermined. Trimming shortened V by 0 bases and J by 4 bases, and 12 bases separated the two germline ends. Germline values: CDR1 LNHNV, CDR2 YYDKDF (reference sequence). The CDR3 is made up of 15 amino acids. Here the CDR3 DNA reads TGTGCCACCAGCAGAGATCTGAGGGTGCTCTATGGCTACACCTTC. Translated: CATSRDLRVLYGYTF.

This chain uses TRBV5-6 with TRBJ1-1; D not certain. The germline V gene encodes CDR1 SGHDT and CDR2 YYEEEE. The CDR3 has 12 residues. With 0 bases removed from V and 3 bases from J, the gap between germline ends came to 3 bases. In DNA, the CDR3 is TGTGCCAGCAGCTTGGGGGACACTGAAGCTTTCTTT. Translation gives CASSLGDTEAFF.

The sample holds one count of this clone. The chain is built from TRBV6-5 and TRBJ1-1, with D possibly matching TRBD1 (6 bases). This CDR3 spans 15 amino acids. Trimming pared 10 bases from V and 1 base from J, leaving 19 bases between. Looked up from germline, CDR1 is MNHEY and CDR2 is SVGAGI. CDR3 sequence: CATSTRGRWNTEAFF. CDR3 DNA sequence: TGTGCCACCTCAACCAGGGGCCGCTGGAACACTGAAGCTTTCTTT.

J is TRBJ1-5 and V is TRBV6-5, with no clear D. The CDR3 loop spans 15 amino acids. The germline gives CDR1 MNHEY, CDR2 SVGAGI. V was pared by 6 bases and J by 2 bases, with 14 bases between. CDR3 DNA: TGTGCCAGCAGCCCCGGCACAGTCGGCAATCAGCCCCAGCATTTT. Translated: CASSPGTVGNQPQHF.

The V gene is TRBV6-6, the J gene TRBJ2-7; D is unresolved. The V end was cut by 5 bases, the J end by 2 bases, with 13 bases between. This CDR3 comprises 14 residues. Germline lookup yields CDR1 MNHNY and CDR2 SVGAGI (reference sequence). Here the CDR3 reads CASSPTTAPYEQYF. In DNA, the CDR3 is TGTGCCAGCAGTCCCACCACTGCACCCTACGAGCAGTACTTC.

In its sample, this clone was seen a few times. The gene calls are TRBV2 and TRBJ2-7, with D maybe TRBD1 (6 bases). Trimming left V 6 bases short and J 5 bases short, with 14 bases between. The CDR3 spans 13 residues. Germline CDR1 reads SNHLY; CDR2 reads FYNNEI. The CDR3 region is CASSTGPENEQYF. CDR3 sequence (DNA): TGTGCCAGCAGCACAGGGCCGGAAAACGAGCAGTACTTC. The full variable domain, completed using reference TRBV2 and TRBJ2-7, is EPEVTQTPSHQVTQMGQEVILRCVPISNHLYFYWYRQILGQKVEFLVSFYNNEISEKSEIFDDQFSVERPDGSNFTLKIRSTKLEDSAMYFCASSTGPENEQYFGPGTRLTVT.